This T cell receptor (beta chain) was captured by sequencing in a study of glioma-infiltrating T cells after dendritic cell vaccination. Overall study context: Patients received autologous tumor lysate-pulsed dendritic cell vaccination between 2003 and 2012.

Clones were sequenced by immunoSEQ multiplex PCR, and TCRdb holds only the in-frame ones, with some missing. The sample consists of tens of thousands of clones, roughly 87% of them appearing once. Fresh-frozen tumor tissue and more than two years of survival data were available for all. Germline CDR1 is SGDLS and CDR2 is YYNGEE. Trimming at V came to 4 bases and at J to 4 bases, leaving 10 bases not matched to a gene. The CDR3 runs 15 residues. The chain uses TRBV9 and TRBJ1-1; 7 bases fit TRBD1. Here the sequenced sample was blood, taken before dendritic cell vaccination. The TCR comes from a human donor with glioblastoma. The CDR3 bases are TGTGCCAGCAGCCCCCGGGGACAGTGGGGCACTGAAGCTTTCTTT. Its translation: CASSPRGQWGTEAFF. The whole variable domain, remainder taken from reference TRBV9 and TRBJ1-1, is DSGVTQTPKHLITATGQRVTLRCSPRSGDLSVYWYQQSLDQGLQFLIQYYNGEERAKGNILERFSAQQFPDLHSELNLSSLELGDSALYFCASSPRGQWGTEAFFGQGTRLTVV.